These T cell receptor beta chains were read from a single sample in a study of blood T cell repertoires in COVID-19. Sequencing used immunoSEQ multiplex PCR; TCRdb keeps in-frame clones, though not all of them. This sample has about 240,000 clones; roughly nine tenths occur once, and the top ten carry approximately 6.2%. The source material was peripheral blood. Receptors were obtained from a man aged 55 to 69 with acute or convalescent COVID-19. Each CDR3 is given with its conserved first and last residue. Each record gives: J gene, V gene, D gene, clone size, CDR3 length, CDR3 protein, CDR3 DNA. The D gene is left open where the match is weak. Only some rows state a clone size, as once, few, many or a class for expanded clones.

J: TRBJ1-1
V: TRBV6-5
D: TRBD1
size: -
length: 14
CDR3: CASRPTGESTEAFF
DNA: TGTGCCAGCAGACCCACAGGGGAAAGCACTGAAGCTTTCTTT

J: TRBJ2-7
V: TRBV5-6
D: TRBD2
size: -
length: 16
CDR3: CASSSKRLAGGYEQYF
DNA: TGTGCCAGCAGCTCTAAAAGACTAGCGGGAGGCTACGAGCAGTACTTC

J: TRBJ2-5
V: TRBV28
D: -
size: -
length: 14
CDR3: CASSPSWGQETQYF
DNA: TGTGCCAGCAGCCCCAGCTGGGGGCAGGAGACCCAGTACTTC

J: TRBJ2-1
V: TRBV7-3
D: -
size: -
length: 15
CDR3: CASSLTGSSHNEQFF
DNA: TGTGCCAGCAGCTTAACCGGGAGTAGCCACAATGAGCAGTTCTTC

J: TRBJ2-5
V: TRBV6-2/TRBV6-3
D: -
size: -
length: 13
CDR3: CASSLDQGGTQYF
DNA: TGTGCCAGCAGCCTGGATCAAGGAGGGACCCAGTACTTC

J: TRBJ1-3
V: TRBV29-1
D: -
size: few
length: 13
CDR3: CSVEGALGNTIYF
DNA: TGCAGCGTTGAGGGGGCCCTTGGAAACACCATATATTTT

J: TRBJ2-7
V: TRBV9
D: TRBD2
size: -
length: 17
CDR3: CASSRSGGSPRSYEQYF
DNA: TGTGCCAGCAGCCGTAGCGGCGGGAGCCCCCGGTCCTACGAGCAGTACTTC

J: TRBJ1-1
V: TRBV19
D: -
size: -
length: 15
CDR3: CASSIGGQRNTEAFF
DNA: TGTGCCAGTAGTATAGGTGGACAGAGGAACACTGAAGCTTTCTTT

J: TRBJ1-1
V: TRBV30
D: -
size: -
length: 14
CDR3: CAWSVGAISTEAFF
DNA: TGTGCCTGGAGTGTAGGGGCTATCTCAACTGAAGCTTTCTTT

J: TRBJ1-2
V: TRBV27
D: TRBD1
size: once
length: 16
CDR3: CASSLSSGQGLLGYTF
DNA: TGTGCCAGCAGTTTATCCTCAGGACAGGGGTTATTGGGCTACACCTTC

J: TRBJ2-1
V: TRBV27
D: TRBD2
size: -
length: 14
CDR3: CASSLSKLAGEQFF
DNA: TGTGCCAGCAGTTTATCTAAACTAGCGGGAGAGCAGTTCTTC

J: TRBJ2-1
V: TRBV7-2
D: TRBD2
size: -
length: 15
CDR3: CASSRREGRYNEQFF
DNA: TGTGCCAGCAGCCGGCGGGAGGGCCGATACAATGAGCAGTTCTTC

J: TRBJ1-1
V: TRBV12-3/TRBV12-4
D: -
size: -
length: 13
CDR3: CASSFGRGNEAFF
DNA: TGTGCCAGCAGTTTCGGGAGGGGCAATGAAGCTTTCTTT

J: TRBJ2-3
V: TRBV6-6
D: TRBD2
size: once
length: 14
CDR3: CASKAGGRTDTQYF
DNA: TGTGCCAGCAAGGCGGGAGGGCGGACAGATACGCAGTATTTT

J: TRBJ1-5
V: TRBV6-4
D: -
size: -
length: 15
CDR3: CASSESGGTGQPQHF
DNA: TGTGCCAGCAGTGAAAGTGGAGGTACTGGTCAGCCCCAGCATTTT

J: TRBJ2-7
V: TRBV19
D: TRBD1
size: once
length: 15
CDR3: CASTMGTGGYYEQYF
DNA: TGTGCCAGTACAATGGGGACAGGGGGCTACTACGAGCAGTACTTC

J: TRBJ2-5
V: TRBV20-1
D: TRBD2
size: once
length: 15
CDR3: CSASSGLAGDRPQYF
DNA: TGCAGTGCTAGTTCGGGACTAGCGGGAGATCGGCCCCAGTACTTC

J: TRBJ2-1
V: TRBV5-1
D: TRBD2
size: -
length: 16
CDR3: CASSLELAGGHNEQFF
DNA: TGCGCCAGCAGCTTGGAACTAGCGGGAGGCCACAATGAGCAGTTCTTC

J: TRBJ2-2
V: TRBV9
D: -
size: -
length: 14
CDR3: CASSADSNTGELFF
DNA: TGTGCCAGCAGCGCGGACAGTAACACCGGGGAGCTGTTTTTT

J: TRBJ2-7
V: TRBV5-1
D: TRBD1
size: -
length: 14
CDR3: CASSLGDRDYEQYF
DNA: TGCGCCAGCAGCTTGGGGGACAGGGACTACGAGCAGTACTTC

J: TRBJ2-3
V: TRBV5-6
D: TRBD1
size: -
length: 18
CDR3: CASSSRQGGTGSTDTQYF
DNA: TGTGCCAGCAGCTCCCGACAGGGGGGAACCGGTAGCACAGATACGCAGTATTTT

J: TRBJ2-3
V: TRBV4-1
D: TRBD2
size: -
length: 16
CDR3: CASSQGTSLPTDTQYF
DNA: TGCGCCAGCAGCCAGGGGACTAGCCTACCCACAGATACGCAGTATTTT

J: TRBJ2-7
V: TRBV6-6
D: -
size: -
length: 13
CDR3: CASSPNSIVEQYF
DNA: TGTGCCAGCAGTCCAAACTCTATAGTGGAGCAGTACTTC

J: TRBJ2-1
V: TRBV3-1/TRBV3-2
D: TRBD2
size: -
length: 16
CDR3: CASSPGLAGDFDEQFF
DNA: TGTGCCAGCAGCCCCGGACTAGCGGGAGATTTTGATGAGCAGTTCTTC

J: TRBJ2-3
V: TRBV4-3
D: -
size: -
length: 16
CDR3: CASSRQQRISTDTQYF
DNA: TGCGCCAGCAGCCGCCAACAGCGGATAAGCACAGATACGCAGTATTTT

J: TRBJ1-1
V: TRBV12-1
D: -
size: few
length: 14
CDR3: CASSSRGKNTEAFF
DNA: TGTGCCAGCAGCTCCCGCGGCAAGAACACTGAAGCTTTCTTT

J: TRBJ1-2
V: TRBV7-8
D: TRBD1
size: -
length: 13
CDR3: CASSPRTGNGYTF
DNA: TGTGCCAGCAGCCCCCGGACAGGGAATGGCTACACCTTC

J: TRBJ2-7
V: TRBV5-1
D: -
size: -
length: 13
CDR3: CASSANAADEQYF
DNA: TGCGCCAGCAGCGCTAACGCGGCCGACGAGCAGTACTTC

J: TRBJ2-6
V: TRBV28
D: -
size: -
length: 13
CDR3: CASLPLSGNVLTF
DNA: TGTGCCAGCCTACCCCTGTCTGGCAACGTCCTGACTTTC

J: TRBJ2-7
V: TRBV27
D: TRBD2
size: -
length: 15
CDR3: CASSLLSGGSYEQYF
DNA: TGTGCCAGCAGTTTACTCAGCGGGGGCTCCTACGAGCAGTACTTC

J: TRBJ1-5
V: TRBV19
D: -
size: once
length: 14
CDR3: CASSIAAGNQPQHF
DNA: TGTGCCAGTAGTATAGCGGCGGGCAATCAGCCCCAGCATTTT

J: TRBJ2-3
V: TRBV19
D: TRBD2
size: -
length: 15
CDR3: CASSKLAGRTDTQYF
DNA: TGTGCCAGTAGTAAACTAGCGGGACGCACAGATACGCAGTATTTT

J: TRBJ2-3
V: TRBV4-2
D: -
size: -
length: 18
CDR3: CASSQGLREVGSTDTQYF
DNA: TGTGCCAGCAGCCAAGGACTGAGGGAGGTGGGGAGCACAGATACGCAGTATTTT

J: TRBJ2-2
V: TRBV11-2
D: -
size: -
length: 13
CDR3: CASSLGAVGELFF
DNA: TGTGCCAGCAGCTTAGGCGCTGTCGGGGAGCTGTTTTTT

J: TRBJ2-1
V: TRBV5-1
D: TRBD2
size: -
length: 16
CDR3: CASSLLASGGYNEQFF
DNA: TGCGCCAGCAGCTTACTTGCTAGCGGGGGGTACAATGAGCAGTTCTTC

J: TRBJ2-7
V: TRBV3-1/TRBV3-2
D: -
size: many
length: 11
CDR3: CASSQDIRRNF
DNA: TGTGCCAGCAGCCAAGATATTCGCAGGAACTTC

J: TRBJ2-7
V: TRBV7-9
D: -
size: -
length: 14
CDR3: CASSLGYRAYEQYF
DNA: TGTGCCAGCAGCTTAGGGTACAGAGCATACGAGCAGTACTTC

J: TRBJ1-5
V: TRBV10-3
D: -
size: -
length: 17
CDR3: CAISESRGRNSNQPQHF
DNA: TGTGCCATCAGTGAGTCCAGGGGACGGAATAGCAATCAGCCCCAGCATTTT

J: TRBJ2-1
V: TRBV27
D: TRBD2
size: few
length: 15
CDR3: CASSAAGVTINEQFF
DNA: TGTGCCAGCAGTGCCGCGGGAGTTACAATCAATGAGCAGTTCTTC

J: TRBJ2-2
V: TRBV24-1
D: TRBD2
size: -
length: 17
CDR3: CATSDFRLAGEGGELFF
DNA: TGTGCCACCAGTGATTTTCGGCTAGCGGGAGAAGGCGGGGAGCTGTTTTTT

J: TRBJ1-1
V: TRBV20-1
D: -
size: -
length: 11
CDR3: CSAPGQGEAFF
DNA: TGCAGTGCTCCCGGGCAGGGGGAAGCTTTCTTT

J: TRBJ1-4
V: TRBV28
D: TRBD1
size: -
length: 13
CDR3: CASKDRGMGKLFF
DNA: TGTGCCAGCAAGGACAGGGGAATGGGAAAACTGTTTTTT

J: TRBJ1-6
V: TRBV7-2
D: -
size: -
length: 20
CDR3: CASSLAVIWNRSSYNSPLHF
DNA: TGTGCCAGCAGCTTAGCCGTGATTTGGAACAGGAGCTCCTATAATTCACCCCTCCACTTT

J: TRBJ2-3
V: TRBV10-1
D: TRBD2
size: -
length: 17
CDR3: CASSQLPTSGITDTQYF
DNA: TGCGCCAGCAGCCAACTACCGACTAGCGGGATTACAGATACGCAGTATTTT

J: TRBJ2-2
V: TRBV6-5
D: TRBD1
size: -
length: 14
CDR3: CASNLLTGAGELFF
DNA: TGTGCCAGCAACCTACTCACAGGGGCCGGGGAGCTGTTTTTT

J: TRBJ2-7
V: TRBV6-5
D: -
size: -
length: 15
CDR3: CASSSAGGNAYEQYF
DNA: TGTGCCAGCAGTTCGGCTGGGGGGAACGCCTACGAGCAGTACTTC

J: TRBJ2-1
V: TRBV19
D: TRBD2
size: -
length: 16
CDR3: CASSIDGGSKYNEQFF
DNA: TGTGCCAGTAGTATAGATGGCGGGAGTAAATACAATGAGCAGTTCTTC

J: TRBJ2-2
V: TRBV24-1
D: TRBD1
size: -
length: 15
CDR3: CATSDRTGTTGELFF
DNA: TGTGCCACCAGTGACCGGACAGGGACCACCGGGGAGCTGTTTTTT

J: TRBJ2-2
V: TRBV7-2
D: -
size: -
length: 17
CDR3: CASSPKVGGSDTGELFF
DNA: TGTGCCAGCAGCCCAAAAGTGGGGGGTTCGGACACCGGGGAGCTGTTTTTT

J: TRBJ2-2
V: TRBV9
D: TRBD1
size: few
length: 15
CDR3: CASSLGTGGLGELFF
DNA: TGTGCCAGCAGCTTGGGGACAGGGGGCCTCGGGGAGCTGTTTTTT

J: TRBJ2-1
V: TRBV5-5
D: TRBD1
size: -
length: 15
CDR3: CASSFGQGGYNEQFF
DNA: TGTGCCAGCAGCTTTGGACAGGGGGGCTACAATGAGCAGTTCTTC

J: TRBJ2-1
V: TRBV28
D: TRBD2
size: -
length: 15
CDR3: CASSFSAGAYNEQFF
DNA: TGTGCCAGCAGTTTCTCAGCGGGAGCCTACAATGAGCAGTTCTTC

J: TRBJ1-1
V: TRBV5-1
D: -
size: -
length: 15
CDR3: CASSSLGAADTEAFF
DNA: TGCGCCAGCAGCTCCCTGGGGGCAGCGGACACTGAAGCTTTCTTT

J: TRBJ2-5
V: TRBV5-6
D: -
size: few
length: 16
CDR3: CASSLALEEWGWTQYF
DNA: TGTGCCAGCAGCCTAGCCCTCGAAGAGTGGGGTTGGACCCAGTACTTC

J: TRBJ2-7
V: TRBV12-3/TRBV12-4
D: -
size: -
length: 12
CDR3: CASSLPGVEQYF
DNA: TGTGCCAGCAGTTTGCCAGGGGTCGAGCAGTACTTC

J: TRBJ1-4
V: TRBV5-6
D: -
size: few
length: 15
CDR3: CASSSWGFSNEKLFF
DNA: TGTGCCAGCAGCTCCTGGGGCTTCTCGAATGAAAAACTGTTTTTT

J: TRBJ2-1
V: TRBV7-3
D: TRBD2
size: -
length: 19
CDR3: CASSLDPGLAGADYNEQFF
DNA: TGTGCCAGCAGCCTAGACCCGGGACTAGCGGGAGCCGACTACAATGAGCAGTTCTTC

J: TRBJ2-5
V: TRBV29-1
D: TRBD2
size: -
length: 15
CDR3: CSGIPTSGREETQYF
DNA: TGCAGCGGCATACCGACTAGCGGGAGGGAAGAGACCCAGTACTTC